Presented here are 15 T cell receptor beta chains from one specimen sequenced in a study of technical replicates of blood from a few donors. The data were produced by immunoSEQ multiplex PCR, yet TCRdb's version contains in-frame clones alone and is incomplete. The data show approximately 70,000 clones, with around 95% seen just once and around 0.37% held by the top ten. What was sequenced was T cells isolated from PBMCs. The origin of the receptors is a human donor in good health.

The gene calls are TRBV27 and TRBJ1-5; the D is unclear. The CDR3 extends over 13 amino acids. The germline gives CDR1 MNHEY, CDR2 SMNVEV (reference sequence). Trimming removed 4 bases from V and 2 bases from J, with 6 bases in between. For the CDR3, the DNA is TGTGCCAGCAGTTCCGTTGGCAATCAGCCCCAGCATTTT. Translation gives CASSSVGNQPQHF.

DNA for the CDR3: TGTGCCAGCAGCTTAATGAAGCGGCCTAGCACAGATACGCAGTATTTT. It specifies CASSLMKRPSTDTQYF. This sequence joins TRBV7-9 and TRBJ2-3, with D perhaps matching TRBD2 (5 bases). CDR1 and CDR2 from the germline V gene are SEHNR and FQNEAQ (reference sequence). V shed 2 bases and J shed 0 bases, with 12 bases lying between them. The CDR3 is 16 amino acids.

The rearrangement uses TRBV5-1 and TRBJ2-7; a possible D gene is TRBD2 (5 bases). The CDR3 sequence is 14 residues long. V lost 0 bases and J 6 bases, leaving 13 bases between the germline ends. Per germline, CDR1 SGHRS and CDR2 YFSETQ. The CDR3 DNA follows: TGCGCCAGCAGCTTGGAAGAGGGTAGAGGCGAGCAGTACTTC. Amino acids: CASSLEEGRGEQYF.

The rearrangement links TRBV5-6 to TRBJ1-1; TRBD1 matches at 8 bases. V was clipped by 3 bases and J by 5 bases; unmatched bases: 9. This CDR3 comprises 15 residues. Germline V gives CDR1 SGHDT, CDR2 YYEEEE. The chain's CDR3 is CASSYQQGGRTEAFF. In nucleotides, the CDR3 is TGTGCCAGCAGCTACCAACAGGGGGGAAGAACTGAAGCTTTCTTT.

This chain links TRBV19 with TRBJ1-2; 9 nucleotides match TRBD1. The CDR3 loop spans 14 amino acids. Germline trimming cut 7 bases from V and 3 bases from J; bases unmatched to any gene: 6. The germline gives CDR1 LNHDA, CDR2 SQIVND (reference sequence). CDR3 nucleotides: TGTGCCAGTACTACAGGGGGCGCCGACTATGGCTACACCTTC. Translated, it gives CASTTGGADYGYTF.

For the CDR3, the DNA is TGTGCCAGTAGTGCCACCCGGACAGGAGAAAATGAAAAACTGTTTTTT. Translation: CASSATRTGENEKLFF. The gene calls are TRBV19 and TRBJ1-4; TRBD1 matches at 7 bases. The CDR3 contains 16 residues. V lost 5 bases to trimming and J lost 5 bases; unmatched junction nucleotides: 11. Germline-derived CDR1 and CDR2 are LNHDA and SQIVND (reference sequence).

The CDR3 protein is CASSLTGQFMNTEAFF. The CDR3 DNA reads TGTGCCAGCAGCTTAACGGGACAGTTCATGAACACTGAAGCTTTCTTT. The chain is built from TRBV11-2 and TRBJ1-1, with 7 nucleotides matching TRBD1. With V trimmed by 2 bases and J by 0 bases, 6 bases remained unmatched. This CDR3 has 16 residues. Germline V gives CDR1 SGHAT, CDR2 FQNNGV. Drawing the rest from reference TRBV11-2 and TRBJ1-1, the complete variable domain is EAGVAQSPRYKIIEKRQSVAFWCNPISGHATLYWYQQILGQGPKLLIQFQNNGVVDDSQLPKDRFSAERLKGVDSTLKIQPAKLEDSAVYLCASSLTGQFMNTEAFFGQGTRLTVV.

The chain carries TRBV28 and TRBJ1-5, with 9 bases that match TRBD1. The CDR3 extends over 17 amino acids. CDR1 is MDHEN, CDR2 SYDVKM, per germline. The J segment lost 0 bases and the V segment lost 4 bases, leaving 7 bases of the junction unmatched. Here the CDR3 reads CASSWDRVSYSNQPQHF. CDR3 in DNA: TGTGCCAGCAGTTGGGACAGGGTCTCATATAGCAATCAGCCCCAGCATTTT.

The genes are TRBV7-3 and TRBJ2-1, with 8 bases matching TRBD2. The CDR3 spans 15 residues. With V trimmed by 4 bases and J by 1 base, 3 bases remained unmatched. CDR1 and CDR2 (germline): SGHTA, FQGTGA. DNA of the CDR3: TGTGCCAGCAGCTACCGGGGGGGGTCCTACAATGAGCAGTTCTTC. It yields the protein CASSYRGGSYNEQFF.

This chain joins TRBV4-3 and TRBJ1-2; TRBD1 matches at 8 bases. The V and J ends lost 4 bases and 2 bases, in that order; junction bases with no gene match: 6. CDR3 length: 15 amino acids. CDR1 and CDR2 from the germline V gene are LGHNA and YSLEER. The CDR3 region has the DNA TGCGCCAGCAGCCGGACAAGGACAGGGAACTATGGCTACACCTTC. The encoded protein is CASSRTRTGNYGYTF.

The DNA of the CDR3 is TGCGCCAGCAGCCTAGAGGGTAGGGGCTACACCTTC. It is translated as CASSLEGRGYTF. V is TRBV5-1 and J is TRBJ1-2; D gene uncertain. Trimming cost V 4 bases and J 8 bases, with 12 bases left between them. This CDR3 region has 12 residues. Germline CDR1 is SGHRS and CDR2 is YFSETQ.

CDR3 protein: CASSPGQGTIYEQYF. For the CDR3, the DNA is TGTGCCAGCAGCCCGGGACAGGGCACCATCTACGAGCAGTACTTC. The rearrangement uses TRBV9 and TRBJ2-7, with TRBD1 matching over 9 bases. The CDR3 contains 15 residues. Trimming took 4 bases from V and 3 from J; bases not matched to a gene: 8. Germline loops: CDR1 SGDLS, CDR2 YYNGEE. The variable domain in full, completed from reference TRBV9 and TRBJ2-7, reads DSGVTQTPKHLITATGQRVTLRCSPRSGDLSVYWYQQSLDQGLQFLIQYYNGEERAKGNILERFSAQQFPDLHSELNLSSLELGDSALYFCASSPGQGTIYEQYFGPGTRLTVT.

The chain is built from TRBV6-6 and TRBJ1-2; 8 bases fit TRBD1. The germline V gene has CDR1 MNHNY and CDR2 SVGAGI (reference sequence). This CDR3 has 14 residues. Trimming cost V 2 bases and J 3 bases; bases outside gene matches: 2. DNA for the CDR3: TGTGCCAGCAGTTACGCGGACAGGGACTATGGCTACACCTTC. Protein product: CASSYADRDYGYTF.

The chain joins TRBV4-3 to TRBJ2-3; tentative D call: TRBD2 (6 bases). Between the trimmed V and J ends, which lost 4 bases and 3 bases, there was a span of 17 bases. The CDR3 extends over 16 amino acids. Germline CDR1 and CDR2: LGHNA and YSLEER. CDR3 region: CASSLRLDALTDTQYF. As DNA, the CDR3 is TGCGCCAGCAGCCTTCGACTAGACGCGTTAACAGATACGCAGTATTTT.

The V gene is TRBV5-4, the J gene TRBJ2-3, with D maybe TRBD2 (5 bases). Per germline, CDR1 SGHNT and CDR2 YYREEE (reference sequence). This CDR3 has 13 residues. Trimming cost V 4 bases and J 2 bases, with 8 bases left between them. Here the CDR3 reads CASSQDSTDTQYF. CDR3 bases: TGTGCCAGCAGCCAGGACTCCACAGATACGCAGTATTTT. Combining the CDR3 with reference TRBV5-4 and TRBJ2-3 gives the whole variable domain ETGVTQSPTHLIKTRGQQVTLRCSSQSGHNTVSWYQQALGQGPQFIFQYYREEENGRGNFPPRFSGLQFPNYSSELNVNALELDDSALYLCASSQDSTDTQYFGPGTRLTVL.